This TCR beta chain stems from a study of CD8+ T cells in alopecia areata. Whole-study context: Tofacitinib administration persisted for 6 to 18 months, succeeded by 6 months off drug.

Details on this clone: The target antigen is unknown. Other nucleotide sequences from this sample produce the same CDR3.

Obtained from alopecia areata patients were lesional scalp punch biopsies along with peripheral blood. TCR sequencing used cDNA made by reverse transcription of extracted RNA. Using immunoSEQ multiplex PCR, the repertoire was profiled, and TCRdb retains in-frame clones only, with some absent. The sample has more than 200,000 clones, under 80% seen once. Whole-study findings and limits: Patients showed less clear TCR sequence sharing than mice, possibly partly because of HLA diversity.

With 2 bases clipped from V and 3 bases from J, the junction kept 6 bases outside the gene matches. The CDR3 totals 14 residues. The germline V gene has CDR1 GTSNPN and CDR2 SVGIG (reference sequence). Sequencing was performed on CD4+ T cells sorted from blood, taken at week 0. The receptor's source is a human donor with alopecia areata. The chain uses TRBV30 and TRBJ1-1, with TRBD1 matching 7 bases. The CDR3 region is CAWSRGQGDTEAFF. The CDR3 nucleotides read TGTGCCTGGAGTCGAGGGCAGGGGGACACTGAAGCTTTCTTT.